Below are 7 T cell receptor beta chains sequenced from a single sample in a study of T cell responses to AZD1222 COVID-19 vaccine. Only in-frame clones appear in the TCRdb table, and some are missing; sequencing was by immunoSEQ multiplex PCR. The sample comprises 150,000 to 200,000 clones, 92% of which are singletons, and under 1.2% rests with the top ten. The specimen comprised peripheral blood, sampled 28 days after the second AZD1222 dose. The receptors shown here come from an adult who received the AZD1222 COVID-19 vaccine.

V and J are TRBV5-4 and TRBJ1-1, with 10 bases matching TRBD1. The CDR3 is 15 residues long. With V trimmed by 4 bases and J by 6 bases, 9 bases remained unmatched. Germline-derived CDR1 and CDR2 are SGHNT and YYREEE (reference sequence). The CDR3 loop reads CASSPRTGGEPEAFF. The CDR3 DNA reads as TGTGCCAGCAGCCCGCGGACAGGGGGAGAGCCTGAAGCTTTCTTT. Supplemented by reference TRBV5-4 and TRBJ1-1, the full variable domain reads ETGVTQSPTHLIKTRGQQVTLRCSSQSGHNTVSWYQQALGQGPQFIFQYYREEENGRGNFPPRFSGLQFPNYSSELNVNALELDDSALYLCASSPRTGGEPEAFFGQGTRLTVV.

This clone was seen only once. The chain joins TRBV7-9 to TRBJ2-3; D call uncertain. The CDR3 spans 13 residues. The ends were cut back, 6 bases at V and 7 bases at J, with 14 bases in the middle. Germline V lookup: CDR1 SEHNR, CDR2 FQNEAQ (reference sequence). This CDR3 reads CASSQIRPYTQYF. CDR3 nucleotide sequence: TGTGCCAGCAGTCAGATCCGCCCATATACGCAGTATTTT.

The chain is built from TRBV11-2 and TRBJ1-1; D may be TRBD1 (5 bases). The CDR3 runs 13 residues. Germline assignment: CDR1 SGHAT and CDR2 FQNNGV. V was clipped by 1 base and J by 4 bases, with 7 bases between them. This CDR3 is CASSLGGTTEAFF. For the CDR3, the DNA is TGTGCCAGCAGCTTAGGGGGGACCACTGAAGCTTTCTTT. The whole variable domain, filled in from reference TRBV11-2 and TRBJ1-1, reads EAGVAQSPRYKIIEKRQSVAFWCNPISGHATLYWYQQILGQGPKLLIQFQNNGVVDDSQLPKDRFSAERLKGVDSTLKIQPAKLEDSAVYLCASSLGGTTEAFFGQGTRLTVV.

The V and J genes are TRBV9 and TRBJ2-2; no reliable D call. Germline assignment: CDR1 SGDLS and CDR2 YYNGEE. The CDR3 extends over 16 amino acids. The ends were cut back, 0 bases at V and 6 bases at J, with 15 bases in the middle. Written as DNA, the CDR3 is TGTGCCAGCAGCGTAGGGCTCCTGTTTGGGCCCGGGGAGCTGTTTTTT. Amino acid sequence: CASSVGLLFGPGELFF.

The chain combines TRBV6-5 with TRBJ1-2; D gene unclear. The CDR3 runs to 14 residues. Trimming pared 4 bases from V and 2 bases from J, leaving 11 bases between. The germline V gene has CDR1 MNHEY and CDR2 SVGAGI. The CDR3 region has the DNA TGTGCCAGCAGTTTGAACCCCGGGAACTATGGCTACACCTTC. Amino acid sequence: CASSLNPGNYGYTF.

This rearrangement joins TRBV9 to TRBJ2-7; D is possibly TRBD1 (5 bases). The CDR3 has 12 amino acids. V lost 2 bases, J lost 6 bases, and 9 bases lay in between. From germline, CDR1 is SGDLS and CDR2 YYNGEE. CDR3 in amino acids: CASSVAGSEQYF. CDR3 DNA sequence: TGTGCCAGCAGCGTGGCAGGGTCCGAGCAGTACTTC.

The genes are TRBV11-2 and TRBJ1-4; D call uncertain. The germline CDR1 and CDR2 sequences are SGHAT and FQNNGV. Trimming pared 3 bases from V and 8 bases from J, leaving 10 bases between. The CDR3 loop spans 13 amino acids. CDR3 loop: CASSFVVGEKLFF. Here the CDR3 DNA reads TGTGCCAGCAGCTTTGTGGTGGGAGAAAAACTGTTTTTT.